The 10 T cell receptor beta chains in this list originate from one sample, sequenced in a study of T-cell memory formation after mild COVID-19. TCRdb recomputed calls from the 5' RACE reads with MiXCR, one row per CDR3 protein. Counted here are about 290,000 distinct CDR3 sequences, around 15% occurring once; the ten biggest clones make up 22%. Input material: PBMCs or a T cell subset sorted from them (not recorded which). The receptors come from a man between 18 and 29 years old who had mild COVID-19 (a few samples of this study predate the infection). Cell type and time point are not known.

This clonotype was counted a few times. The chain joins TRBV7-2 to TRBJ1-1; D is unclear. Germline CDR1 is SGHTA and CDR2 is FQGNSA. The CDR3 is 13 amino acids. V was trimmed by 1 base and J by 3 bases, leaving 6 bases between them. CDR3 in DNA: TGTGCCAGCAGCTTAGTACCCTACACTGAAGCTTTCTTT. This gives the protein CASSLVPYTEAFF.

The gene calls are TRBV10-3 and TRBJ2-3; D unresolved. In germline, CDR1 is ENHRY, CDR2 SYGVKD. Trimming left V 0 bases short and J 2 bases short, with 15 bases between. The CDR3 totals 17 residues. The CDR3 DNA reads TGTGCCATCAGTGAGTCGATCGTGTCACTTACCACAGATACGCAGTATTTT. Protein product: CAISESIVSLTTDTQYF.

This clonotype was seen only a few times. J is TRBJ2-7 and V is TRBV7-2; TRBD1 aligns across 8 bases. The CDR3 sequence is 14 residues long. The V and J ends lost 5 bases and 2 bases, in that order; junction bases with no gene match: 5. Germline-derived CDR1 and CDR2 are SGHTA and FQGNSA. The CDR3 spells CASSTGQGTYEQYF. The CDR3 DNA reads TGTGCCAGCAGCACCGGACAGGGCACCTACGAGCAGTACTTC.

V gene TRBV18 combines with J gene TRBJ2-7; TRBD1 aligns across 8 bases. Germline V gene sequence: CDR1 KGHSH, CDR2 LQKENI. J gave up 5 bases and V 2 bases, and 5 bases lay outside the gene matches. The CDR3 consists of 14 residues. The CDR3 sequence: CASSPTGGGHEQYV. The CDR3 DNA sequence: TGTGCCAGCTCACCAACAGGGGGTGGGCACGAGCAGTACGTC.

This clonotype was counted between two and nine times. V and J are TRBV4-2 and TRBJ2-2; D is perhaps TRBD1 (6 bases). This CDR3 spans 16 amino acids. V dropped 0 bases and J dropped 1 base, with 9 bases sitting between them. CDR1 is LGHNA and CDR2 is YNFKEQ in the germline V gene. This chain's CDR3 is CASSQEQGGNTGELFF. CDR3 nucleotide sequence: TGTGCCAGCAGCCAAGAACAGGGTGGGAACACCGGGGAGCTGTTTTTT.

The rearrangement uses TRBV2 and TRBJ1-2; 10 bases agree with TRBD1. The trim removed 3 bases at V and 5 bases at J, leaving 6 bases unmatched. This CDR3 is built from 15 residues. CDR1 and CDR2 from the germline V gene are SNHLY and FYNNEI. CDR3 protein: CASSDTPGQGYGYTF. Here the CDR3 DNA reads TGTGCCAGCAGTGATACCCCGGGACAGGGGTATGGCTACACCTTC.

For the CDR3, the DNA is TGCGCCAGCAGCTTGGCAAGGGAGAAAGAGACCCAGTACTTC. Its translation: CASSLAREKETQYF. This rearrangement joins TRBV5-1 to TRBJ2-5; D may be TRBD2 (5 bases). The V end lost 0 bases, the J end lost 3 bases, and 9 bases lay between the germline ends. CDR1 SGHRS and CDR2 YFSETQ come from the germline V gene. This CDR3 has 14 residues.

This clonotype occurred a few times. This sequence joins TRBV12-3 or TRBV12-4 and TRBJ1-2; 10 positions match TRBD1. This CDR3 region has 13 residues. V trimming: 6 bases; J trimming: 5 bases; junction bases outside the gene matches: 3. DNA of the CDR3: TGTGCCAGCAGGCGGGACAGGGGATATGGCTACACCTTC. Its protein product is CASRRDRGYGYTF.

The chain is built from TRBV15 and TRBJ2-3; D assignment may be TRBD1 or TRBD2 (6 bases each). There are 13 residues in the CDR3. Trimming shortened V by 6 bases and J by 6 bases, and 13 bases separated the two germline ends. Germline V gene data show CDR1 as LNHNV and CDR2 as YYDKDF (reference sequence). CDR3 protein: CATREGGMDTQYF. In nucleotides, the CDR3 is TGTGCCACCAGGGAAGGGGGGATGGATACGCAGTATTTT.

In this sample, this clonotype turned up a few times. The chain uses TRBV7-6 and TRBJ2-7; 10 positions agree with TRBD1. Germline V gene lookup returns CDR1 SGHVS and CDR2 FNYEAQ. The CDR3 length is 14 residues. The J segment lost 3 bases and the V segment lost 4 bases, leaving 3 bases of the junction unmatched. The CDR3 nucleotides are TGTGCCAGCAGCTCCCGGGACAGGGGCTACGAGCAGTACTTC. The encoded protein is CASSSRDRGYEQYF.